This TCR beta chain was captured by sequencing in a study of shared clonotypes between healthy human individuals (dated by TCRdb to 2018 to 2020). Regarding the complete study: The cohort comprised a couple of women and three men aged 18 to 49 years. The study deeply sequenced blood TCR repertoires of several healthy adults to estimate repertoire size and the extent of clonotype sharing between individuals. Per donor, leukapheresis produced somewhere between about 0.94 and 9.5 billion PBMCs. Libraries were prepared and TCR repertoires were sequenced by different laboratories using diverse techniques, in order to increase sequencing depth and limit assay-specific biases.

CDR1 and CDR2 (SGHVS, FQNEAQ) derive from the germline V gene. The CDR3 contains 14 residues, cysteine and phenylalanine counted. Only the CDR3 DNA is retained, 42 bases long and in frame from the first base. V drops 2 bases and J drops 6 bases, leaving 14 bases in between. Overall study outcomes, separate from this receptor: Sampling was limited to blood, and TCR repertoires in tissue likely differ from TCR repertoires in blood. The small number of donors limited the genetic and exposure-history diversity represented. Based on pairwise subsampling, the degree of clonotype sharing among donors was expected to be affected by sequencing depth.

Using the deep immunoSEQ assay, TCR CDR3 regions were amplified from genomic DNA by multiplex PCR. Extracted genomic DNA from each cell subset was distributed evenly across all wells of several immunoSEQ 96-well plates, and each plate was treated as a replicate. For unsorted PBMC, each replicate PCR was loaded with approximately 0.3 ug genomic DNA, equivalent to roughly 33,000 T cell genomes. Ten immunoSEQ deep assay plates were used to sequence the unsorted PBMC genomic DNA. The purified libraries were quantified using a Qubit 3.0 fluorometer, sized with a Bioanalyzer 2100, and then quantified again using the KAPA Library Quantification kit. A separate single-read 150-cycle Illumina NextSeq 550 flow cell was used to sequence each immunoSEQ 96-well plate. The paper's processing steps were these. Because the immunoSEQ output included only junctional sequences and no quality scores, the filtering could not be the same as the filtering used for full-length reads. Sequences were annotated with PyIR, a Python wrapper for IgBLAST v1.9, using IMGT germline references to assign V/J genes and CDR3. Reads with weak V/J assignments (E-value above 1e-6), missing CDR3, stop codons, out-of-frame junctions, or ambiguous translated residues were removed. A V3J clonotype was defined by an identical inferred V gene, J gene, and CDR3 amino acid sequence. Percentage overlap between repertoires was computed as shared unique clonotypes divided by the size of the smaller repertoire. RTK rarefaction, the Chao1 estimator, and Recon v2.1 estimates of unobserved clonotypes were used to assess repertoire richness. TCRdb re-hosts the immuneACCESS table, in-frame sequences only. Its copies lack some clones; in the studies checked, an unresolved V gene accounts for under half of them, and the cause for the rest is not known. The V and J calls and clone size are taken from that table; D and trimming were inferred from the DNA. The sample yields roughly 500,000 clones; 81% were counted once. The ten largest clones capture roughly 13% of the sample.

The donors were healthy, HIV-negative adults who had no recently reported acute infections or vaccinations. Every donor was a Caucasian adult residing in Nashville, Tennessee, USA. For unsorted samples, approximately 89 million PBMCs were counted, and genomic DNA was extracted using the QIAamp DNA Blood Mini kit. Blood was collected by leukapheresis, and PBMCs were isolated by Ficoll-Histopaque density gradient centrifugation and then cryopreserved in liquid nitrogen vapor phase. In this sample, this clone turned up once. Its antigen is currently not known. Base qualities are missing; no much larger clone stands one base away.

The sequenced sample consisted of PBMCs. The TCR sequence derives from a middle-aged woman in good health. Some clones in this sample may be carry-over from other donors' samples. The chain is assembled from TRBV7-8 and TRBJ2-7; the D gene is perhaps TRBD1, from 7 matching bases. The nucleotide sequence reads as follows: TGTGCCAGCAGCTTACCAAGACAGGGAGGCGAGCAGTACTTC. Translated, it reads CASSLPRQGGEQYF.